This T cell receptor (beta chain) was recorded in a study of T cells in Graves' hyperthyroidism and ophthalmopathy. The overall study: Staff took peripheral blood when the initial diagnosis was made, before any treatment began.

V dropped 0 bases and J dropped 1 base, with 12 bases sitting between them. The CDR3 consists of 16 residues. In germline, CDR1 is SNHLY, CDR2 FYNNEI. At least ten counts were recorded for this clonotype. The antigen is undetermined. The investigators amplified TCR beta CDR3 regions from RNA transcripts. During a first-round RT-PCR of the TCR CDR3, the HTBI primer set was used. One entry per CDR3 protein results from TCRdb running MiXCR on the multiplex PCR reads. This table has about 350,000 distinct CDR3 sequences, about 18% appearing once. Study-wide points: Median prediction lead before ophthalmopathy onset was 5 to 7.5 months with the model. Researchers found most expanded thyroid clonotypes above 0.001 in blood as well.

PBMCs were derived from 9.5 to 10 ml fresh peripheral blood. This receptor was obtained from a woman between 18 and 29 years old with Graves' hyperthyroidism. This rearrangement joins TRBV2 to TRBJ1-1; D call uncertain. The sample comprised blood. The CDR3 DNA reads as TGTGCCAGCAGTGAAGCGCGTCGTAAGGGGAACACTGAAGCTTTCTTT. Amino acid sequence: CASSEARRKGNTEAFF. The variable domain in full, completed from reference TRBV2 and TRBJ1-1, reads EPEVTQTPSHQVTQMGQEVILRCVPISNHLYFYWYRQILGQKVEFLVSFYNNEISEKSEIFDDQFSVERPDGSNFTLKIRSTKLEDSAMYFCASSEARRKGNTEAFFGQGTRLTVV.